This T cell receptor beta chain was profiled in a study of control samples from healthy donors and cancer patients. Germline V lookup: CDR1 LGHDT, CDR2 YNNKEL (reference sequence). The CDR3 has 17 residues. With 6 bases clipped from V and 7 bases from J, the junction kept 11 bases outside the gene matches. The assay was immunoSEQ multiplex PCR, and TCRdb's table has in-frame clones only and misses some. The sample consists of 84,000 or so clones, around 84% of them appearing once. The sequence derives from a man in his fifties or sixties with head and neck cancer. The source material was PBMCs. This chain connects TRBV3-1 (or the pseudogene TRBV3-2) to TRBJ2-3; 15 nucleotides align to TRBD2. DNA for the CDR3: TGTGCCAGCAGGCGAGGACTAGCGGGAGGGTCTAGGAATACGCAGTATTTT. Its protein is CASRRGLAGGSRNTQYF.